This T cell receptor (beta chain) derives from a study of T cell repertoires in cytomegalovirus infection. This clonotype came up a few times. In TCRdb, the reads were re-called with MiXCR into one record per CDR3 protein. This sample yields about 230,000 distinct CDR3 sequences, of which 22% are seen a single time; 15% to 20% belongs to the top ten. Germline V gene data show CDR1 as SEHNR and CDR2 as FQNEAQ (reference sequence). CDR3 length equals 15 residues. The ends were cut back, 5 bases at V and 2 bases at J, with 15 bases in the middle. The sequencing input was CD8+ T cells from PBMCs. The sequence was obtained from a human donor in good health (CMV status not recorded). Some clones in this sample may be carry-over from other donors' samples. The chain couples TRBV7-9 to TRBJ1-2, with D possibly matching TRBD1 (5 bases). In DNA, the CDR3 is TGTGCCAGCAGCCCAAAGGGGCAGGAAAACTATGGCTACACCTTC. It translates to CASSPKGQENYGYTF.